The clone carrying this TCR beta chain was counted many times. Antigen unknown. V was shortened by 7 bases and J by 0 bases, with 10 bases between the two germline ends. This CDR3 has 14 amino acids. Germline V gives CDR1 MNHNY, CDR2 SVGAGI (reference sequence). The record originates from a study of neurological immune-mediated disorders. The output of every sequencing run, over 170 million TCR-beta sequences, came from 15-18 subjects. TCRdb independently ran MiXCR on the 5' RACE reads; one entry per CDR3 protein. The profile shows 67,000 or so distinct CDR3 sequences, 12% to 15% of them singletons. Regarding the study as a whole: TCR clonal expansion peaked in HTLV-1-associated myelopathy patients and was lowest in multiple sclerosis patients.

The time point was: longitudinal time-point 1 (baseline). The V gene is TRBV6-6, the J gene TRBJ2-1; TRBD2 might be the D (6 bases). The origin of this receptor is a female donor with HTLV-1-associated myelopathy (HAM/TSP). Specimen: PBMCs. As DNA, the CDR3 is TGTGCCAGCATTTTCGGGGGCTCCTACAATGAGCAGTTCTTC. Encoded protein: CASIFGGSYNEQFF.